Each of the 10 T cell receptor beta chains below was sequenced from the same sample in a study of T-cell reconstitution after alpha-beta-depleted transplantation in children. Library preparation (for TCRbeta) was performed with unique molecular identifiers. MiXCR was run by TCRdb on the PCR reads, yielding one entry per CDR3 protein. The data hold roughly 500,000 distinct CDR3 sequences, with about 17% observed a single time. Material: PBMCs from the stem cell graft donor, obtained from the stem cell graft. The receptors shown here come from a human donor who donated a stem cell graft to a child with acute lymphoblastic leukemia.

The chain joins TRBV6-1 to TRBJ2-7; 7 bases line up with TRBD2. Trimming removed 4 bases from V and 0 bases from J; junction bases left unmatched: 3. Germline lookup yields CDR1 MNHNS and CDR2 SASEGT. This CDR3 is built from 14 residues. Here the CDR3 DNA reads TGTGCCAGCAGTGGGACTAGGGGCTCCTACGAGCAGTACTTC. It yields the protein CASSGTRGSYEQYF.

The V gene is TRBV11-2, the J gene TRBJ2-3; possibly TRBD1 for D (5 bases). The germline V gene encodes CDR1 SGHAT and CDR2 FQNNGV. The V and J ends lost 5 bases and 3 bases respectively, with 18 bases between them. This CDR3 spans 16 amino acids. The CDR3 sequence is CASSLEPRAGTDTQYF. The CDR3 DNA follows: TGTGCCAGCAGCCTCGAACCCAGGGCAGGGACAGATACGCAGTATTTT.

The chain employs TRBV27 and TRBJ2-7, with D tentatively TRBD2 (5 bases). This CDR3 region has 15 residues. CDR1 and CDR2 from the germline V gene are MNHEY and SMNVEV (reference sequence). Trimming took 5 bases from V and 3 from J, leaving 17 bases between them. CDR3 sequence (DNA): TGTGCCAGCAGTGCCTTGCTAGGTGGGAGCTACGAGCAGTACTTC. Its translation: CASSALLGGSYEQYF.

This clonotype has only a few counts. J is TRBJ1-1 and V is TRBV12-3 or TRBV12-4; D is uncertain. With 6 bases removed from V and 4 bases from J, the gap between germline ends came to 12 bases. This CDR3 has 13 amino acids. This CDR3 is CASSLRQSTEAFF. For the CDR3, the DNA is TGTGCCAGCAGCCTCAGGCAAAGCACTGAAGCTTTCTTT.

The chain has TRBV6-1 and TRBJ2-7, with 7 bases fitting TRBD1. Germline loops: CDR1 MNHNS, CDR2 SASEGT. V was clipped by 7 bases and J by 0 bases; unmatched bases: 6. CDR3 size: 14 residues. CDR3 sequence: CASIKGDSSYEQYF. Here the CDR3 DNA reads TGTGCCAGCATCAAGGGGGACAGCTCCTACGAGCAGTACTTC.

This clonotype was seen a few times. The chain uses TRBV6-1 and TRBJ1-1; TRBD1 might be the D (5 bases). V lost 6 bases and J 5 bases, leaving 19 bases between the germline ends. The CDR3 totals 15 residues. Germline values: CDR1 MNHNS, CDR2 SASEGT. CDR3 nucleotides: TGTGCCAGCAGCTCCCCCGTGGGGGAGGGAACTGAAGCTTTCTTT. Protein sequence: CASSSPVGEGTEAFF.

This clonotype was seen a handful of times. The chain joins TRBV19 to TRBJ2-7, with D unresolved. In germline, CDR1 is LNHDA, CDR2 SQIVND (reference sequence). Trimming pared 5 bases from V and 1 base from J, leaving 12 bases between. This CDR3 comprises 14 residues. CDR3 residues: CASSLTLPSYEQYF. The CDR3 DNA follows: TGTGCCAGTAGTCTAACACTTCCTTCCTACGAGCAGTACTTC.

The V call is TRBV12-3 or TRBV12-4, the J call TRBJ1-4; D might be TRBD1 (6 bases). CDR3 length equals 14 residues. V was trimmed by 3 bases and J by 6 bases, leaving 11 bases between them. CDR3 loop: CASSFASGDEKLFF. The CDR3 coding sequence is TGTGCCAGCAGTTTCGCGTCAGGGGATGAAAAACTGTTTTTT.

Of note for this clonotype: One end of the junction varies from germline; a read error may be responsible. The chain links TRBV5-1 to TRBJ1-1; tentative D call: TRBD1 (6 bases). The germline CDR1 and CDR2 sequences are SGHRS and YFSETQ. The CDR3 contains 13 residues. The chain's CDR3 is CAISWDMTNEAFF. In nucleotides, the CDR3 is TGCGCCATCAGCTGGGACATGACGAACGAAGCTTTCTTT.

As regards this clonotype: One end of the junction is discordant with germline, which a read error may explain. The CDR3 DNA reads as TGCGCCAGCAGCCCGAGGGTGGATGCGGGCTATGGCTTCACCTTC. Protein: CASSPRVDAGYGFTF. The chain carries TRBV4-1 and TRBJ1-2; D is undetermined. Germline values: CDR1 MGHRA, CDR2 YSYEKL. CDR3 length equals 15 residues.